This TCR beta chain appears in the sequencing data of a study of shared clonotypes between healthy human individuals. Assay: immunoSEQ multiplex PCR; the TCRdb copy retains only in-frame clones and omits some. In the table there are 950,000 to 1,300,000 clones, about 76% of which are singletons. With V trimmed by 6 bases and J by 10 bases, 9 bases remained unmatched. Per the germline V gene, CDR1 is SQVTM and CDR2 is ANQGSEA. CDR3 length equals 13 residues. Sequenced input: memory CD4+ T cells sorted from blood. Documented subset: CD45RA-negative fraction. This chain links TRBV29-1 with TRBJ1-2; 12 nucleotides align to TRBD1. The source is a man younger than 30 in good health. The DNA for the CDR3 is TGCAGCGTGGGGGACAGGGGGCTAACCGACTACACCTTC. This translates into CSVGDRGLTDYTF.